One sample yielded the 22 T cell receptor beta chains listed below, sequenced in a study of T cells after posttransplantation cyclophosphamide. Some clones are missing from TCRdb's copy, which holds only in-frame ones; the method was immunoSEQ multiplex PCR. The sample holds 9,900 or so clones, around 81% seen once. Cyclophosphamide on days +3 and +4 followed busulfan-fludarabine conditioning and a marrow graft. The sequencing used PBMCs, collected roughly 62 months after allogeneic stem cell transplant with posttransplant cyclophosphamide. All receptors come from a female patient aged 45-60 years who received an allogeneic stem cell transplant from a related donor, was CMV-positive, and had no GVHD. Some T cells may trace back to the graft donor.

This chain uses TRBV7-3 with TRBJ2-2; D is perhaps TRBD2 (6 bases). The CDR3 totals 14 residues. CDR1 and CDR2 (germline): SGHTA, FQGTGA. The V end lost 3 bases, the J end lost 7 bases, and 12 bases lay between the germline ends. As DNA, the CDR3 is TGTGCCAGCAGCTTCCCTAGCGTGGGCGGGGAGCTGTTTTTT. Protein sequence: CASSFPSVGGELFF.

The J gene is TRBJ2-2, the V gene TRBV5-1; the match to TRBD2 covers 8 bases. After removal of 6 bases from V and 3 bases from J, the junction contained 10 bases not matched to a gene. CDR3 size: 16 residues. From germline, CDR1 is SGHRS and CDR2 YFSETQ. The CDR3 here is CASTEREGFYTGELFF. The CDR3 region has the DNA TGCGCCAGCACGGAACGGGAGGGCTTCTACACCGGGGAGCTGTTTTTT.

The genes are TRBV11-2 and TRBJ2-1; D may be TRBD1 (6 bases). CDR1 is SGHAT, CDR2 FQNNGV, per germline. Trimming pared 3 bases from V and 6 bases from J, leaving 15 bases between. The CDR3 is 15 residues long. CDR3 DNA: TGTGCCAGCAGCTTTCGGCAGTTCAGGGGCAATGAGCAGTTCTTC. It is translated as CASSFRQFRGNEQFF. Complete variable domain (other parts from reference TRBV11-2 and TRBJ2-1): EAGVAQSPRYKIIEKRQSVAFWCNPISGHATLYWYQQILGQGPKLLIQFQNNGVVDDSQLPKDRFSAERLKGVDSTLKIQPAKLEDSAVYLCASSFRQFRGNEQFFGPGTRLTVL.

This clone is a singleton in its sample. This chain connects TRBV6-6 to TRBJ2-1; D unresolved. V shed 4 bases and J shed 9 bases, with 10 bases lying between them. The CDR3 covers 12 residues. The germline V gene encodes CDR1 MNHNY and CDR2 SVGAGI (reference sequence). The CDR3 DNA sequence: TGTGCCAGCAGTTCTCTGGGCTTTGAGCAGTTCTTC. As protein: CASSSLGFEQFF.

The chain has TRBV4-1 and TRBJ2-1; TRBD2 aligns across 12 bases. The V gene's germline CDR1 is MGHRA and CDR2 YSYEKL. The CDR3 runs to 15 residues. Losses at the gene ends were 4 bases for V and 8 bases for J; bases not matched to a gene: 6. The CDR3, as DNA: TGCGCCAGCAGCCGTTTCGGACTAGCGGGATATGAGCAGTTCTTC. This translates into CASSRFGLAGYEQFF.

The chain employs TRBV30 and TRBJ2-3, with D possibly TRBD2 on 5 matching bases. Trimming cost V 7 bases and J 4 bases, with 15 bases left between them. The CDR3 is 13 residues long. The germline V gene has CDR1 GTSNPN and CDR2 SVGIG (reference sequence). The CDR3, as DNA: TGTGCCTTGGCACTAGATCTCCCAGATACGCAGTATTTT. This gives the protein CALALDLPDTQYF.

V usage is TRBV7-2 and J usage is TRBJ1-1, with a weak D call TRBD1 (5 bases). V was clipped by 2 bases and J by 1 base, with 11 bases between them. Germline lookup yields CDR1 SGHTA and CDR2 FQGNSA. This CDR3 has 15 amino acids. CDR3 sequence (DNA): TGTGCCAGCAGCTTATTCCGACAGACGAACACTGAAGCTTTCTTT. It encodes CASSLFRQTNTEAFF.

This clone showed up just once. The rearrangement joins TRBV19 to TRBJ2-1; D perhaps matches TRBD1 (6 bases). From germline, CDR1 is LNHDA and CDR2 SQIVND (reference sequence). This CDR3 spans 14 amino acids. Trimming stripped 6 bases from V and 6 bases from J, with 15 bases between. CDR3 in DNA: TGTGCCAGTAGCCAAACAGGGCAGACCAATGAGCAGTTCTTC. Its translation: CASSQTGQTNEQFF.

The sample holds a few counts of this clone. The genes are TRBV6-1 and TRBJ2-3; 9 bases map to TRBD2. Germline V gene data show CDR1 as MNHNS and CDR2 as SASEGT. The CDR3 contains 18 residues. V was pared by 4 bases and J by 2 bases, with 13 bases of the junction left unmatched. The CDR3 nucleotides are TGTGCCAGCAGTGCCCGCGGAAGGAGCGGGAGGTACACAGATACGCAGTATTTT. It translates to CASSARGRSGRYTDTQYF.

Only a few counts were recorded for this clone. V and J are TRBV9 and TRBJ2-1; the D gene is possibly TRBD2 (7 bases). The germline V and J ends were trimmed by 1 base and 8 bases, with 13 bases remaining between them. The CDR3 consists of 14 residues. In germline, CDR1 is SGDLS, CDR2 YYNGEE. The CDR3 region is CASSVTRGGYEQFF. CDR3 nucleotide sequence: TGTGCCAGCAGCGTAACGCGCGGGGGCTATGAGCAGTTCTTC.

A word on this clone: The junction does not match germline at one end; this may be a read error. The chain carries TRBV25-1 and TRBJ1-4, with a possible D match to TRBD1 (6 bases). Germline assignment: CDR1 MGHDK and CDR2 SYGVNS. The CDR3 consists of 12 residues. The CDR3, as DNA: TGTGCCAGCAGTGATCTTACAGGGAGGGACTTCTTT. Translation gives CASSDLTGRDFF. Full variable domain (rest looked up from reference TRBV25-1 and TRBJ1-4): EADIYQTPRYLVIGTGKKITLECSQTMGHDKMYWYQQDPGMELHLIHYSYGVNSTEKGDLSSESTVSRIRTEHFPLTLESARPSHTSQYLCASSDLTGRDFFGSGTQLSVL.

V is TRBV11-2 and J is TRBJ1-5, with D maybe TRBD1 (6 bases). The CDR3 has 18 residues. V was cut by 0 bases and J by 7 bases, with 22 bases left in between. Germline-derived CDR1 and CDR2 are SGHAT and FQNNGV. The CDR3 spells CASSLDPSQGKGRQPQHF. CDR3 sequence (DNA): TGTGCCAGCAGCTTAGACCCATCGCAGGGGAAAGGGCGGCAGCCCCAGCATTTT. The complete variable domain, with remaining parts taken from reference TRBV11-2 and TRBJ1-5, reads EAGVAQSPRYKIIEKRQSVAFWCNPISGHATLYWYQQILGQGPKLLIQFQNNGVVDDSQLPKDRFSAERLKGVDSTLKIQPAKLEDSAVYLCASSLDPSQGKGRQPQHFGDGTRLSIL.

V and J are TRBV29-1 and TRBJ1-4; TRBD1 matches 8 bases. V lost 5 bases and J lost 5; bases outside the gene matches: 4. CDR3 length: 13 residues. Germline loops: CDR1 SQVTM, CDR2 ANQGSEA. CDR3 residues: CSVRTGLNEKLFF. The CDR3 DNA sequence: TGCAGCGTTAGGACAGGGTTAAATGAAAAACTGTTTTTT.

The chain couples TRBV6-1 to TRBJ2-3, with 10 bases matching TRBD2. Per the germline V gene, CDR1 is MNHNS and CDR2 is SASEGT. Unmatched junction bases numbered 4, after V lost 6 bases and J lost 1 base. The CDR3 is 15 residues long. This CDR3 is CASSLLAGRTDTQYF. CDR3 bases: TGTGCCAGCAGCCTACTAGCGGGACGCACAGATACGCAGTATTTT.

The chain couples TRBV10-3 to TRBJ2-7; D remains unclear. Germline V gene lookup returns CDR1 ENHRY and CDR2 SYGVKD. The CDR3 length is 14 residues. The CDR3 protein is CVHKVNRSSYEQYF. Written as DNA, the CDR3 is TGTGTCCACAAGGTAAATCGGAGCTCCTACGAGCAGTACTTC.

V and J are TRBV7-9 and TRBJ1-2; D is ambiguous. Between the trimmed V and J ends, which lost 2 bases and 5 bases, there was a span of 12 bases. CDR1 and CDR2 from the germline V gene are SEHNR and FQNEAQ (reference sequence). This CDR3 region has 14 residues. The CDR3 bases are TGTGCCAGCAGCTTAAACACAGCCACGTATGGCTACACCTTC. This sequence encodes CASSLNTATYGYTF.

This clone was counted once. V usage is TRBV5-4 and J usage is TRBJ1-1; a weak D match, TRBD1 (6 bases). The CDR3 is made up of 16 amino acids. V was pared by 1 base and J by 1 base, with 14 bases between. Germline CDR1 SGHNT, CDR2 YYREEE (reference sequence). The DNA of the CDR3 is TGTGCCAGCAGCTTGTTAACAGGGTATGGGAACACTGAAGCTTTCTTT. Encoded protein: CASSLLTGYGNTEAFF.

This sequence joins TRBV5-1 and TRBJ1-1; no reliable D call. Germline V gene data show CDR1 as SGHRS and CDR2 as YFSETQ. The CDR3 runs 16 residues. Trimming left V 0 bases short and J 4 bases short, with 16 bases between. The CDR3 bases are TGCGCCAGCAGCTTGGATGGAGCCCTAGGTCGCACTGAAGCTTTCTTT. Translating it yields CASSLDGALGRTEAFF.

The rearrangement joins TRBV13 to TRBJ2-7, with TRBD2 identical over 7 bases. Trimming at V came to 1 base and at J to 2 bases, leaving 5 bases not matched to a gene. This CDR3 region has 15 residues. CDR1 and CDR2 from the germline V gene are PRHDT and FYEKMQ (reference sequence). In nucleotides, the CDR3 is TGTGCCAGCAGCTTAGACGGGAGCGGGACCTACGAGCAGTACTTC. Its translation: CASSLDGSGTYEQYF. The whole variable domain, filled in from reference TRBV13 and TRBJ2-7, reads AAGVIQSPRHLIKEKRETATLKCYPIPRHDTVYWYQQGPGQDPQFLISFYEKMQSDKGSIPDRFSAQQFSDYHSELNMSSLELGDSALYFCASSLDGSGTYEQYFGPGTRLTVT.

J is TRBJ2-5 and V is TRBV29-1; TRBD2 might be the D (6 bases). The germline V gene encodes CDR1 SQVTM and CDR2 ANQGSEA. This CDR3 is 12 amino acids long. V was trimmed by 7 bases and J by 2 bases, leaving 11 bases between them. The CDR3 DNA reads as TGCAGCGCTACGACTAGTCAAGAGACCCAGTACTTC. Translated, it gives CSATTSQETQYF.

The rearrangement uses TRBV7-9 and TRBJ2-1; 8 bases fit TRBD2. The length of the CDR3 is 18 residues. Per germline, CDR1 SEHNR and CDR2 FQNEAQ (reference sequence). The ends lost 0 bases at V and 12 bases at J; junction bases unmatched: 19. CDR3 sequence (DNA): TGTGCCAGCAGCTTAGCCTCGACTAGCGCTGGGGACAATGTCGGGCAGTTCTTC. Its protein is CASSLASTSAGDNVGQFF.

This clone appeared once. J is TRBJ1-3 and V is TRBV5-1; 8 bases map to TRBD1. Losses at the gene ends were 2 bases for V and 3 bases for J; bases not matched to a gene: 4. The CDR3 is made up of 15 amino acids. CDR1 is SGHRS and CDR2 is YFSETQ in the germline V gene. In DNA, the CDR3 is TGCGCCAGCAGCTTTAGGACAGGGAGTGGAAACACCATATATTTT. Translating it yields CASSFRTGSGNTIYF.